This T cell receptor beta chain was recovered during a study of cytomegalovirus exposure and HLA in healthy donors. Study summary: Per a later analysis, the approximately 620 first-cohort and fewer than 150 validation repertoires shared one platform. Findings and caveats of the study: Among TCR sequences, most were rare, though some public TCRs appeared in many donors. In vitro experiments confirmed that three CMV-associated chains were specific for CMV antigens.

Some clones are missing from TCRdb's copy, which holds only in-frame ones; the method was immunoSEQ multiplex PCR. The sample consists of about 68,000 clones, roughly 96% of them appearing once. Germline CDR1 is SQVTM and CDR2 is ANQGSEA. The CDR3 totals 15 residues. The ends were cut back, 5 bases at V and 7 bases at J, with 23 bases in the middle. On this clone itself: Its specificity is not known.

Sequenced input: PBMCs. The V gene is TRBV29-1, the J gene TRBJ2-5; D is possibly TRBD2 (6 bases). The TCR comes from a man aged 18 to 30 in good health and CMV-seronegative. The DNA for the CDR3 is TGCAGCGTTTTGGGGGGTAGGGCGAACCCGGGGACCCAGTACTTC. This sequence encodes CSVLGGRANPGTQYF.